The present entry profiles one TCR beta chain with its context. The antigen remains undetermined. A read error may explain this, as a much larger clone is one base away. This CDR3 is 15 amino acids long. Trimming took off 0 bases at V and 6 bases at J, with 12 bases between the two ends. CDR1 is LGHDT, CDR2 YNNKEL, per germline (reference sequence). This entry comes from a study of T cells in Graves' hyperthyroidism and ophthalmopathy. The study, taken as a whole, reports: Ophthalmopathy cases were set apart from stable hyperthyroidism by a 13 V-J model. The model identified upcoming ophthalmopathy a median about 6.5 months ahead of onset. Most clonotypes expanded in thyroid above 0.001 were likewise present in blood.

RNA transcripts gave rise to amplified TCR beta CDR3 regions. Researchers ran a first-round RT-PCR on the TCR CDR3 using the HTBI primer set. TCRdb passed the multiplex PCR reads through MiXCR, listing each CDR3 protein once. The profile shows hundreds of thousands of distinct CDR3 sequences, more than 12% of them singletons. Sequenced material: blood. This TCR was recovered from a woman in her fifties or sixties with Graves' ophthalmopathy. This chain joins TRBV3-1 and TRBJ2-1, with D tentatively TRBD2 (5 bases). In DNA form, the CDR3 reads TGTGCCAGCAGCCAAGATGGGAGTAACGGCAATGAGCAGTTCTTC. Its translation: CASSQDGSNGNEQFF.